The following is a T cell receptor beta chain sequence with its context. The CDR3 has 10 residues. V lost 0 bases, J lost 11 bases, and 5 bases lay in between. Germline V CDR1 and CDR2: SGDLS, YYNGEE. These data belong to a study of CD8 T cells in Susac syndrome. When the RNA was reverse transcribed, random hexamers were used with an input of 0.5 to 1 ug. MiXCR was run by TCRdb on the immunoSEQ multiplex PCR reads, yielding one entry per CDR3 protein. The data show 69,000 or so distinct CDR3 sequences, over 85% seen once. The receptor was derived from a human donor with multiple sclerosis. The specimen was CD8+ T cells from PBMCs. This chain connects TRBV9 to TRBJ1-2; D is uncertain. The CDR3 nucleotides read TGTGCCAGCAGCGTAGGGACTTACACCTTC. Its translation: CASSVGTYTF.